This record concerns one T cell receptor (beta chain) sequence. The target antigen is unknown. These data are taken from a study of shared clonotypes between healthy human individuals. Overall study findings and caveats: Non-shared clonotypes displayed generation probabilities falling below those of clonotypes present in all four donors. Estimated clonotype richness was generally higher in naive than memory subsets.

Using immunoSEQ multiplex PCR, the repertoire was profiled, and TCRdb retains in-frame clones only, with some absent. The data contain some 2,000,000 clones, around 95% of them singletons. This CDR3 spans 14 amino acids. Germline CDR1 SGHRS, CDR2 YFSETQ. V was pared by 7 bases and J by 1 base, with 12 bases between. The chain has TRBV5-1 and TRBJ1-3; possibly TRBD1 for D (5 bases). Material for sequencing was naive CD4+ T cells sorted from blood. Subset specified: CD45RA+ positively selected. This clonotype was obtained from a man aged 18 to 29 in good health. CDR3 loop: CASGQGDSGNTIYF. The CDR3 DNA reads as TGCGCCAGCGGACAAGGGGATTCTGGAAACACCATATATTTT.